The entry that follows covers one T cell receptor beta chain sequence. This clone came up once. This clone's antigen is unknown. Per-base qualities were not stored, and no clone one base away is much larger. V is shortened by 3 bases, J by 4 bases, and the region joining them spans 13 bases. From the cysteine through the phenylalanine, the CDR3 covers 15 amino acids. The CDR3 DNA has 45 bases and is translated from base 1. The germline V gene encodes CDR1 LNHNV and CDR2 YYDKDF (reference sequence). This specimen comes from a study of blood T cell repertoires in COVID-19 (dated by TCRdb to the early 2020s). Describing the broader study: Samples from collaborators originated in the United States, Italy and Spain and spanned both the acute and convalescent phases of COVID-19. Deeply sampled blood TCRbeta repertoires from subjects exposed to, actively infected with, or recovered from COVID-19 were included in the dataset. Samples came from the ongoing ImmuneRACE study (first 160 participants) plus 1,254 subjects from 6 global collaborators. Where available, HLA class I and class II types were taken from metadata supplied by the sample provider and were not determined by assay-based typing. A freely available public database, intended as a resource for researchers studying the immune response to SARS-CoV-2, is where the repertoires were released. The material from the prospective study consisted of cDNA or gDNA derived from T cells, B-cell-depleted T cells, or PBMCs. Nearly every sample came with metadata listing a de-identified subject ID, COVID-19 status, age in years and sex. The research as a whole found: The amount of clinical and demographic metadata varied by source and participant and was provided uncurated.

Collaborating institutions collected whole blood in K2EDTA tubes following their own protocols. For TCRbeta analysis, collaborator samples were shipped as frozen whole blood, as isolated PBMCs, or as DNA extracted from either sample type. TCRbeta CDR3 regions were amplified from genomic DNA using the immunoSEQ Assay, a bias-controlled multiplex PCR. The paper's processing steps were these. Nucleated cell counts per sample were estimated from amplification of reference gene primers within the assay. Sequence reads were collapsed and filtered to measure the absolute abundance of every unique TCRbeta CDR3 rearrangement. For each sample, productive Simpson clonality was calculated by taking the square root of Simpson's diversity index across productive rearrangements. Entries here come from immuneACCESS through TCRdb and include only in-frame sequences with V and J called. Some clones fail to appear in such tables; in the studies checked, an unresolved V gene covers under half of the shortfall, and the cause of the remainder is unknown. V and J calls and clone size are given by that table; D and trimming were obtained from the DNA. A total of roughly 240,000 clones appear in this sample, around 80% of them only once. Of the sample, around 1.9% falls within the top ten clones.

Sequenced sample: peripheral blood. The TCR was taken from a woman older than 75 with acute or convalescent COVID-19. This chain is built from TRBV15 and TRBJ1-3, with an unclear D gene assignment. The DNA sequence reads TGTGCCACCAGCAGGGAGTTAACGGGGGGAAACACCATATATTTT. It translates to CATSRELTGGNTIYF.